A single sample gave rise to the 3 T cell receptor beta chains below, sequenced in a study of regulatory T cells in long-lasting Graves disease. In building TCR beta libraries, iRepertoire HTBI primers were used together with Arm-PCR of CDR3 regions. A single record per CDR3 protein comes from TCRdb applying MiXCR to the multiplex PCR reads. This sample has 550,000 to 650,000 distinct CDR3 sequences; more than 15% occur once, and the top ten carry around 11%. The time point was: newly diagnosed GD, antithyroid drugs for less than 3 months. The TCR library used RNA extracted from PBMCs. This sample was shared with a second study, whose subject was T cells in Graves' hyperthyroidism and ophthalmopathy.

The specimen was peripheral blood mononuclear cells (PBMCs), collected at new diagnosis, from a patient treated with antithyroid drugs. All receptors come from a man younger than 35 with Graves disease.

This clonotype was recorded many times. This chain connects TRBV7-9 to TRBJ2-7; maybe TRBD1 (6 bases). Trimming cost V 9 bases and J 3 bases, with 21 bases left between them. Germline CDR1 SEHNR, CDR2 FQNEAQ (reference sequence). CDR3 size: 15 residues. The chain's CDR3 is CASAPLHRAGYEQYF. The CDR3 nucleotides read TGTGCCAGTGCCCCTCTTCACAGGGCGGGCTACGAGCAGTACTTC.

This clonotype was counted a single time. This could be a read error, since a much larger clone is one nucleotide away. V and J are TRBV3-1 and TRBJ2-1; D unresolved. CDR3 length: 15 amino acids. The germline V gene encodes CDR1 LGHDT and CDR2 YNNKEL (reference sequence). CDR3: CTSSQDGLTYNEQFF. Here the CDR3 DNA reads TGTACCAGCAGCCAAGATGGCCTGACCTACAATGAGCAGTTCTTC.

In this sample, this clonotype turned up many times. This chain connects TRBV6-2 or TRBV6-3 to TRBJ1-4; the match to TRBD1 covers 7 bases. Germline V lookup: CDR1 MNHEY, CDR2 SVGEGT. This CDR3 is built from 16 residues. J lost 8 bases, V lost 5 bases, and 14 bases had no gene match. CDR3 bases: TGTGCCAGCAGTCCGCGTGAGACAGGGTTCGAAGAAAAACTGTTTTTT. It is translated as CASSPRETGFEEKLFF.